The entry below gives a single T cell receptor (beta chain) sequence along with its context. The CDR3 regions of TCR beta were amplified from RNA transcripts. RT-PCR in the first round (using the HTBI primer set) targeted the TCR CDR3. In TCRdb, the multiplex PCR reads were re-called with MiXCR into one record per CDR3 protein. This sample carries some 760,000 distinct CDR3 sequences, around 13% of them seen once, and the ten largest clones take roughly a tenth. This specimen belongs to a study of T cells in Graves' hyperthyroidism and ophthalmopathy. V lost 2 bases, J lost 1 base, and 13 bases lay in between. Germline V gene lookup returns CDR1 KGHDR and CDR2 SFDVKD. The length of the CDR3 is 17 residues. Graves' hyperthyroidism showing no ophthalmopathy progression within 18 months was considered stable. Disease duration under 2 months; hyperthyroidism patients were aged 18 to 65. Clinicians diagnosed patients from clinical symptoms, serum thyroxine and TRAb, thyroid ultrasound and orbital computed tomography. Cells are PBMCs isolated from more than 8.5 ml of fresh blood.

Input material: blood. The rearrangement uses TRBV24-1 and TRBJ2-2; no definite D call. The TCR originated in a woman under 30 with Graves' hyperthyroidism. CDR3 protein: CATSDYGGPLNTGELFF. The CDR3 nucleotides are TGTGCCACCAGTGATTATGGCGGACCCCTGAACACCGGGGAGCTGTTTTTT.